One and the same sample provided the 2 T cell receptor beta chains below, sequenced in a study of T cell responses to AZD1222 COVID-19 vaccine. Sequenced by immunoSEQ multiplex PCR; TCRdb stores in-frame clones only, minus some. There are about 140,000 clones in the sample; over 85% occur only once, and 0.91% lies in the top ten. The source was peripheral blood, collected on day 0 of MenACWY control vaccination. The receptors were gathered from an adult in good health.

The chain is built from TRBV5-1 and TRBJ2-2; possibly TRBD1 for D (5 bases). The length of the CDR3 is 15 residues. With 2 bases removed from V and 2 bases from J, the gap between germline ends came to 10 bases. Germline CDR1 reads SGHRS; CDR2 reads YFSETQ. CDR3 DNA sequence: TGCGCCAGCAGCTTCATGACAGTAAACACCGGGGAGCTGTTTTTT. Translated, it gives CASSFMTVNTGELFF.

The rearrangement joins TRBV5-1 to TRBJ2-4; 7 bases are a match to TRBD1. The CDR3 consists of 15 residues. In germline, CDR1 is SGHRS, CDR2 YFSETQ. V lost 2 bases, J lost 6 bases, and 8 bases stayed unmatched. CDR3 sequence (DNA): TGCGCCAGCAGCTTCGCTGGGACAGAAAGAAACATTCAGTACTTC. This sequence encodes CASSFAGTERNIQYF.